This T cell receptor (beta chain) came from a study of OX40 agonist ivuxolimab in advanced cancers. Sequenced by immunoSEQ multiplex PCR; TCRdb stores in-frame clones only, minus some. In the table there are about 79,000 clones, more than 85% of which are singletons. The germline CDR1 and CDR2 sequences are LGHNA and YNFKEQ. The CDR3 consists of 15 residues. The junction had 7 bases not matched to a gene; V was cut back by 4 bases and J by 2 bases. Sequenced here: CD4+ or CD8+ T cells sorted from blood, sampled in a trial of the OX40 agonist ivuxolimab. The chain uses TRBV4-2 and TRBJ1-2; 7 bases are shared with TRBD1. This sequence was found in an adult with an advanced solid tumor such as melanoma, head and neck, liver or kidney cancer. CDR3 nucleotide sequence: TGTGCCAGCAGCCTCCAGGGGGTTCGGAACTATGGCTACACCTTC. Its protein product is CASSLQGVRNYGYTF.